This T cell receptor beta chain was identified during a study of memory CD4+ T cells and cytomegalovirus serostatus. The sort gate was single viable CD3+CD4+CD8-CD45RO+ cells for memory CD4+ T cells. Method: immunoSEQ multiplex PCR; TCRdb's copy keeps in-frame clones and lacks some. The table has about 54,000 clones, around 77% seen once. This CDR3 region has 14 residues. Per the germline V gene, CDR1 is SGHVS and CDR2 is FQNEAQ. The V and J ends lost 4 bases and 0 bases respectively, with 9 bases between them. The chain links TRBV7-8 to TRBJ1-1; D ambiguous. The specimen sequenced was memory CD4+ T cells from blood. The origin of this receptor is an adult in good health and CMV-seronegative. The CDR3 region is CASSSQIMNTEAFF. CDR3 bases: TGTGCCAGCAGCTCACAGATTATGAACACTGAAGCTTTCTTT.